The sequence of this T cell receptor (beta chain) was determined in a study of radiation and T cells in renal cell carcinoma. Study summary: Nephrectomy followed 15 Gy stereotactic body radiation by 4 weeks.

V lost 4 bases and J 0 bases, leaving 17 bases between the germline ends. The CDR3 totals 18 residues. Germline V CDR1 and CDR2: SGHRS, YFSETQ. Data came from immunoSEQ multiplex PCR; TCRdb stores just in-frame clones and leaves some out. The table shows 110,000 to 150,000 clones, with approximately 90% occurring only once. As for time point: baseline pretreatment blood. Treatment described: 15 Gy SBRT to primary tumor, nephrectomy 4 weeks later. Sequenced material: blood, taken from a patient whose treatment included radiotherapy and nephrectomy. The origin of this receptor is a woman aged 45-65 years with renal cell carcinoma. The chain combines TRBV5-1 with TRBJ1-6; D is perhaps TRBD1 (5 bases). Here the CDR3 reads CASSPTGAGSSYNSPLHF. The CDR3 DNA sequence: TGCGCCAGCAGCCCAACCGGGGCAGGCAGCTCCTATAATTCACCCCTCCACTTT.